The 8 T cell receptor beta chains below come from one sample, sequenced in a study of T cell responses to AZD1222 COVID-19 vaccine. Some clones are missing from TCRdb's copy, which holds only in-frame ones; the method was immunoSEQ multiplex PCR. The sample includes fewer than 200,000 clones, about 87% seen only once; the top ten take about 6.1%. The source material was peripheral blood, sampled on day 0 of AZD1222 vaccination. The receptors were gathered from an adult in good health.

DNA for the CDR3: TGTGCCAGTAGTATTTACGACAGGGACCGAGAGACCCAGTACTTC. As protein: CASSIYDRDRETQYF. The chain links TRBV19 to TRBJ2-5; TRBD1 matches 7 bases. This CDR3 region has 15 residues. Unmatched junction bases numbered 8, after V lost 3 bases and J lost 4 bases. Germline CDR1 LNHDA, CDR2 SQIVND (reference sequence).

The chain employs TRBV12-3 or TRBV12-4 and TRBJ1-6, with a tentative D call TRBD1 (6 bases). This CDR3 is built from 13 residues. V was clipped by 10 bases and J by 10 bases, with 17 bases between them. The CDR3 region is CAIKDRWSSPLHF. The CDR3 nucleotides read TGTGCCATCAAAGACAGGTGGAGCTCACCCCTCCACTTT.

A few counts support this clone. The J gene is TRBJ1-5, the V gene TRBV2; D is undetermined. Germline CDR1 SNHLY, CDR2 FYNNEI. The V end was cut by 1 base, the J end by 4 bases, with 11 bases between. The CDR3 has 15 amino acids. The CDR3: CASSEGRVWNQPQHF. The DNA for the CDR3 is TGTGCCAGCAGTGAAGGGAGGGTATGGAATCAGCCCCAGCATTTT.

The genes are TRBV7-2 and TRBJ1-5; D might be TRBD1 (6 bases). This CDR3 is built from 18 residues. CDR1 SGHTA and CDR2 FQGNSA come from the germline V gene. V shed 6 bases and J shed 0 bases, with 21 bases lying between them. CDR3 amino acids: CASSPTGNSFRSNQPQHF. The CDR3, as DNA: TGTGCCAGCAGTCCGACAGGTAATTCCTTCCGTAGCAATCAGCCCCAGCATTTT.

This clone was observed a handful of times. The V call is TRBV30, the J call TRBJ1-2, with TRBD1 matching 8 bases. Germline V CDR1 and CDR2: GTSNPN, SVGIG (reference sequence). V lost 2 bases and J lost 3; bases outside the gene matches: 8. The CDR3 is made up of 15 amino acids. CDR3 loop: CAWSIPDRGDYGYTF. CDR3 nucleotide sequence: TGTGCCTGGAGTATCCCCGACAGGGGCGACTATGGCTACACCTTC.

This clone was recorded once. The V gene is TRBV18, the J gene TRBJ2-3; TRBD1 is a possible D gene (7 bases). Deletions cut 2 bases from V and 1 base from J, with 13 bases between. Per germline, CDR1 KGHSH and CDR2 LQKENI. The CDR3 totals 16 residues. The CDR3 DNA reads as TGTGCCAGCTCACCAGTGGAGGGGGCCGGCACAGATACGCAGTATTTT. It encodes CASSPVEGAGTDTQYF.

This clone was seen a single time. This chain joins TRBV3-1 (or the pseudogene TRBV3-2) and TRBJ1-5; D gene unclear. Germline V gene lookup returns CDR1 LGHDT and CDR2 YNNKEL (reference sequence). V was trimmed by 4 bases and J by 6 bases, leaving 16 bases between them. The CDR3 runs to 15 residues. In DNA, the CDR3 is TGTGCCAGCAGCCCTATTTTTGGGGTGGGTCAGCCCCAGCATTTT. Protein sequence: CASSPIFGVGQPQHF.

The CDR3 spells CASSPRGPSGYEQYF. Here the CDR3 DNA reads TGTGCCAGCAGCCCCCGGGGGCCTAGCGGCTACGAGCAGTACTTC. The chain carries TRBV7-9 and TRBJ2-7; possibly TRBD2 for D (7 bases). The V gene lost 5 bases and the J gene lost 3 bases, with 17 bases spanning the gap. CDR3 length: 15 amino acids. Germline V gene sequence: CDR1 SEHNR, CDR2 FQNEAQ (reference sequence).